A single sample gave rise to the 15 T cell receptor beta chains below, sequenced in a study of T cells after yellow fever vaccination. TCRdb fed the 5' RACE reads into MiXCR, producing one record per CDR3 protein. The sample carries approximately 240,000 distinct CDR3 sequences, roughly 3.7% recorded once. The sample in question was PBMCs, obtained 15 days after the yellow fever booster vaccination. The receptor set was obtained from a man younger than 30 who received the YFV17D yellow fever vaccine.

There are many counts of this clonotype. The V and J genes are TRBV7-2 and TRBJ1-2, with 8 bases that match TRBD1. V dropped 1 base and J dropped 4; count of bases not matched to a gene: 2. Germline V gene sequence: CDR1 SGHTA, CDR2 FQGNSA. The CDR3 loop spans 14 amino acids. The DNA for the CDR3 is TGTGCCAGCAGCTTAGGGGACAGGAGCTATGGCTACACCTTC. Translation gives CASSLGDRSYGYTF.

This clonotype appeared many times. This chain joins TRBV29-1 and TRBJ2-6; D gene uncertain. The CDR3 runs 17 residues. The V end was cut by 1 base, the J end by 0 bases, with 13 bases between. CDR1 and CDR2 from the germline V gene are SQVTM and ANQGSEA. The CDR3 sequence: CSVEGGGGSSGANVLTF. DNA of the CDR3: TGCAGCGTTGAAGGGGGTGGCGGCAGCTCTGGGGCCAACGTCCTGACTTTC.

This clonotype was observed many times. CDR3: CASSYWAGPTDTQYF. The CDR3, as DNA: TGTGCCAGCAGTTATTGGGCGGGGCCAACAGATACGCAGTATTTT. The rearrangement joins TRBV6-5 to TRBJ2-3; D may be TRBD2 (6 bases). Germline V gives CDR1 MNHEY, CDR2 SVGAGI. This CDR3 is built from 15 residues. V lost 3 bases and J 3 bases, leaving 13 bases between the germline ends.

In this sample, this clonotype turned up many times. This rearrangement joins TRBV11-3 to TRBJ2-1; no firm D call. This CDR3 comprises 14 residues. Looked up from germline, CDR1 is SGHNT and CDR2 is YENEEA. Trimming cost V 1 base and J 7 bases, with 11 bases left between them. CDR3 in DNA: TGTGCCAGCAGCTTAGGGGCTCTCGAAAATGAGCAGTTCTTC. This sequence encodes CASSLGALENEQFF.

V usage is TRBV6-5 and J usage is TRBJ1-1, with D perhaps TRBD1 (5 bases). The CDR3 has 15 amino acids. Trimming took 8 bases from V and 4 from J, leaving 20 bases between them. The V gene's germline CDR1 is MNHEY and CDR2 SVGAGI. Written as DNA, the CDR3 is TGTGCCAGCCGACGGATATCACCCGGGGGCACTGAAGCTTTCTTT. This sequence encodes CASRRISPGGTEAFF.

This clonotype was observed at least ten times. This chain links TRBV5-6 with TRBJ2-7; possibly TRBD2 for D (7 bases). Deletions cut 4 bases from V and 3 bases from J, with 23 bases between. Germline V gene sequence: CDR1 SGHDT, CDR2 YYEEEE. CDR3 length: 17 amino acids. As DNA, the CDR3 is TGTGCCAGCAGCCCCGGGACGGGGGGCCCCTCATTCTACGAGCAGTACTTC. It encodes CASSPGTGGPSFYEQYF.

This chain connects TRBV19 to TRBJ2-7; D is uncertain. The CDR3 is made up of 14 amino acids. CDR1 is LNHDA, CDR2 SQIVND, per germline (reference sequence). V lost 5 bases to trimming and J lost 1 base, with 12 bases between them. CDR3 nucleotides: TGTGCCAGTAGTTATTCGGCTCCTTCCTACGAGCAGTACTTC. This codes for CASSYSAPSYEQYF. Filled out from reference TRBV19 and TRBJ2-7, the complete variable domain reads DGGITQSPKYLFRKEGQNVTLSCEQNLNHDAMYWYRQDPGQGLRLIYYSQIVNDFQKGDIAEGYSVSREKKESFPLTVTSAQKNPTAFYLCASSYSAPSYEQYFGPGTRLTVT.

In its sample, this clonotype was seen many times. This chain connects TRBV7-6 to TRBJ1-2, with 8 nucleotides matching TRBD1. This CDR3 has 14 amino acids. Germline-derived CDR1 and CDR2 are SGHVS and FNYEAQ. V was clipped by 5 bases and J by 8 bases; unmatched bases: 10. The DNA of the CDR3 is TGTGCCAGCAGCGCCGACAGGGGAGCGGGCGGCTACACCTTC. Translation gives CASSADRGAGGYTF.

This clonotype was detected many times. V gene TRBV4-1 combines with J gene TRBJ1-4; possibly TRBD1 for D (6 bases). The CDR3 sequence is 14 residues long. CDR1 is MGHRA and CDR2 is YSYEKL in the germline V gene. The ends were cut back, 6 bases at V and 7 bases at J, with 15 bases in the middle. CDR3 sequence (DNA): TGCGCCAGCAGTGGCAGGGGTGAGAGTGAAAAACTGTTTTTT. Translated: CASSGRGESEKLFF.

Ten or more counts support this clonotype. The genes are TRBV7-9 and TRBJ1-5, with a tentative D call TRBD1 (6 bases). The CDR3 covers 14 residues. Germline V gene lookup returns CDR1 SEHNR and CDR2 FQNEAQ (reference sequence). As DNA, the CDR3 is TGTGTCTGGAGAGGGGGAAGGGGCAATCAGCCCCAGCATTTT. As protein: CVWRGGRGNQPQHF.

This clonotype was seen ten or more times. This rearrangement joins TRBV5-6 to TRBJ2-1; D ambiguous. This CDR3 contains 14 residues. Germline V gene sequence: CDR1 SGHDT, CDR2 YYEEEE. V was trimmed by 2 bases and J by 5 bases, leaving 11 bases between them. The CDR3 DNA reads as TGTGCCAGCAGCTTCCCTCGGTATGACAATGAGCAGTTCTTC. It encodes CASSFPRYDNEQFF. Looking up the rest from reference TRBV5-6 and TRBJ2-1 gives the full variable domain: DAGVTQSPTHLIKTRGQQVTLRCSPKSGHDTVSWYQQALGQGPQFIFQYYEEEERQRGNFPDRFSGHQFPNYSSELNVNALLLGDSALYLCASSFPRYDNEQFFGPGTRLTVL.

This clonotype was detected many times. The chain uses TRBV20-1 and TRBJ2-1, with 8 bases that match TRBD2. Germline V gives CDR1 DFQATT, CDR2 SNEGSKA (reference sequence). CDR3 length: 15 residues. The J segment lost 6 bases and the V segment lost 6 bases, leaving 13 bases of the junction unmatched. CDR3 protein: CSAPHPGLVINEQFF. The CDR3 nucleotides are TGCAGTGCGCCCCATCCGGGACTAGTCATCAATGAGCAGTTCTTC.

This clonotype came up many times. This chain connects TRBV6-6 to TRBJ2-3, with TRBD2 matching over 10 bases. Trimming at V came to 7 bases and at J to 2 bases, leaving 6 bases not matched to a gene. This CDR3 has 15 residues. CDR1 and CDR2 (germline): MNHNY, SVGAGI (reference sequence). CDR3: CASIMGLATTDTQYF. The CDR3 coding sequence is TGTGCCAGCATTATGGGACTAGCGACCACAGATACGCAGTATTTT.

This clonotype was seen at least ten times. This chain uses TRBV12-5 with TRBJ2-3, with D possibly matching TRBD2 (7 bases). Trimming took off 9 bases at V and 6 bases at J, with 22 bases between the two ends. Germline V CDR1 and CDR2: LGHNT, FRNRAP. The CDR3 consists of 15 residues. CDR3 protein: CARGARRGRLDTQYF. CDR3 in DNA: TGTGCTAGGGGGGCGAGGCGGGGGAGGTTGGATACGCAGTATTTT. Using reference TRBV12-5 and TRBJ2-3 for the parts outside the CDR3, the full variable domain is DARVTQTPRHKVTEMGQEVTMRCQPILGHNTVFWYRQTMMQGLELLAYFRNRAPLDDSGMPKDRFSAEMPDATLATLKIQPSEPRDSAVYFCARGARRGRLDTQYFGPGTRLTVL.

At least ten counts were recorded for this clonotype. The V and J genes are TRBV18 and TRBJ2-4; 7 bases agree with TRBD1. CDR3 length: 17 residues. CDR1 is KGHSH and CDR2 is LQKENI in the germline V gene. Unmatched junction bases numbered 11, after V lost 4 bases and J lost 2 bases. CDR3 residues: CASSRYTGDGTKNIQYF. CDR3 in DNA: TGTGCCAGCTCACGTTATACAGGGGATGGAACCAAAAACATTCAGTACTTC.